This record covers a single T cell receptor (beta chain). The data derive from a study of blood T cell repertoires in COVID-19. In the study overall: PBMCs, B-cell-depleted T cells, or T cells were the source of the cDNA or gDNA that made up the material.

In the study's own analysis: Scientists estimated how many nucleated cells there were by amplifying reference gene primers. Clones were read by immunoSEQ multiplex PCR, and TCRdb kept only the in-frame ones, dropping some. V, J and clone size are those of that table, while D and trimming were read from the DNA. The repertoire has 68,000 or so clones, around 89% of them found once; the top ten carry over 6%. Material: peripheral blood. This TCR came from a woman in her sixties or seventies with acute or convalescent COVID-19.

Here the CDR3 reads CASTLGGGGTEAFF. The CDR3 DNA is TGTGCCAGCACACTCGGGGGGGGTGGGACTGAAGCTTTCTTT. The chain uses TRBV28 and TRBJ1-1, with TRBD1 as a possible D gene (5 bases). Germline V CDR1 and CDR2: MDHEN, SYDVKM. V lost 7 bases to trimming and J lost 5 bases, with 17 bases between them. The CDR3 loop spans 14 amino acids.